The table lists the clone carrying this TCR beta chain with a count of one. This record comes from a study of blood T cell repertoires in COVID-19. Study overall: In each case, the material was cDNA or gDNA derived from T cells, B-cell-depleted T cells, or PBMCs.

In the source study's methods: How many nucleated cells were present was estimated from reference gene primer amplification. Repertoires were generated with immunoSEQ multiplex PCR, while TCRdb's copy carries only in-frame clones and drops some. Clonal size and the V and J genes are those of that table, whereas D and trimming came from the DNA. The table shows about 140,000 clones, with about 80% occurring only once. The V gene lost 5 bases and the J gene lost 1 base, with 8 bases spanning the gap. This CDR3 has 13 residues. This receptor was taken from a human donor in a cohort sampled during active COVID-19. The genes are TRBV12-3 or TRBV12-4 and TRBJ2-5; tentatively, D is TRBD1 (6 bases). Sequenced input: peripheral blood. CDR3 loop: CASSPTGQETQYF. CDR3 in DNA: TGTGCCAGCAGTCCGACAGGCCAAGAGACCCAGTACTTC.